This TCR beta chain is drawn from a study of control samples from healthy donors and cancer patients. This clone has only a few counts. Profiling relied on immunoSEQ multiplex PCR, and the TCRdb table lists in-frame clones only, not all of them. The table has roughly 100,000 clones, about four fifths seen once. The CDR3 extends over 14 amino acids. Germline CDR1 reads SEHNR; CDR2 reads FQNEAQ (reference sequence). The V gene lost 5 bases and the J gene lost 2 bases, with 10 bases spanning the gap. The specimen was blood. The TCR sequence derives from a woman aged 50 to 60 in good health. The chain employs TRBV7-9 and TRBJ2-1; unclear D gene. CDR3 region: CASSPPFAYNEQFF. The CDR3 coding sequence is TGTGCCAGCAGCCCCCCCTTCGCCTACAATGAGCAGTTCTTC.